This passage covers 28 T cell receptor beta chains from one sample sequenced in a study of T cell responses to AZD1222 COVID-19 vaccine. Sequencing used immunoSEQ multiplex PCR; TCRdb keeps in-frame clones, though not all of them. Found here are about 96,000 clones, more than 75% of them singletons; the top ten hold 4% to 6%. The sequencing here drew on peripheral blood, taken on day 0 of MenACWY control vaccination. All receptors come from an adult in good health.

A remark on this clone: The CDR3 end shows no conserved phenylalanine or tryptophan, and so a read error is likely. It is unclear where the CDR3 begins or ends on the DNA, so no DNA is shown, and the CDR3 is as TCRdb lists it. V is TRBV6-5 and J is TRBJ1-1; TRBD1 is the table's D call and was not checked against the DNA. CDR1 MNHEY and CDR2 SVGAGI come from the germline V gene. A total of 12 residues make up the CDR3, ends included. The CDR3 protein is CASSTSTGGLTV.

The genes are TRBV28 and TRBJ2-7; D is unclear. The V end was cut by 10 bases, the J end by 5 bases, with 15 bases between. Per the germline V gene, CDR1 is MDHEN and CDR2 is SYDVKM. This CDR3 has 12 amino acids. The CDR3 here is CATQMVPHEQYF. The CDR3 DNA sequence: TGTGCCACCCAGATGGTTCCCCACGAGCAGTACTTC. The full variable domain, rest sourced from reference TRBV28 and TRBJ2-7, is DVKVTQSSRYLVKRTGEKVFLECVQDMDHENMFWYRQDPGLGLRLIYFSYDVKMKEKGDIPEGYSVSREKKERFSLILESASTNQTSMYLCATQMVPHEQYFGPGTRLTVT.

The chain has TRBV2 and TRBJ1-6; 8 bases map to TRBD1. Trimming cost V 6 bases and J 9 bases; bases outside gene matches: 13. Germline-derived CDR1 and CDR2 are SNHLY and FYNNEI. The CDR3 sequence is 16 residues long. This CDR3 is CASSDRQGTRLSPLHF. DNA for the CDR3: TGTGCCAGCAGCGACCGACAGGGGACTAGGCTTTCACCCCTCCACTTT.

This clone was seen just once. Within the sample, other DNA sequences also encode this same CDR3. The chain combines TRBV19 with TRBJ1-3; TRBD1 agrees at 7 bases. Germline CDR1 reads LNHDA; CDR2 reads SQIVND (reference sequence). V lost 8 bases and J lost 2; bases outside the gene matches: 3. The CDR3 covers 13 residues. The DNA of the CDR3 is TGTGCCAGTCGGACAGGACCTGGAAACACCATATATTTT. This encodes CASRTGPGNTIYF.

V is TRBV29-1 and J is TRBJ2-2; 11 bases map to TRBD2. V lost 7 bases, J lost 4 bases, and 8 bases stayed unmatched. CDR1 is SQVTM and CDR2 is ANQGSEA in the germline V gene. This CDR3 contains 15 residues. The CDR3 DNA is TGCAGCGGCCTACTAGCGGGAGTTAGCACCGGGGAGCTGTTTTTT. Amino acids: CSGLLAGVSTGELFF.

V usage is TRBV6-5 and J usage is TRBJ1-2; 10 nucleotides line up with TRBD1. This CDR3 is built from 13 residues. CDR1 is MNHEY, CDR2 SVGAGI, per germline. The ends lost 2 bases at V and 8 bases at J; junction bases unmatched: 2. The CDR3 is CASSYGTGAGYTF. CDR3 nucleotide sequence: TGTGCCAGCAGTTACGGGACAGGGGCCGGCTACACCTTC.

CDR3: CASSVVASEHGYTF. The CDR3 nucleotides are TGTGCCAGCAGCGTAGTCGCATCTGAGCATGGCTACACCTTC. The chain recombines TRBV9 with TRBJ1-2; no clear D gene. The V and J ends lost 0 bases and 6 bases respectively, with 12 bases between them. The CDR3 runs to 14 residues. The germline V gene encodes CDR1 SGDLS and CDR2 YYNGEE.

The chain is built from TRBV5-4 and TRBJ1-2, with 7 bases fitting TRBD1. Germline CDR1 SGHNT, CDR2 YYREEE (reference sequence). The CDR3 totals 15 residues. V was clipped by 2 bases and J by 0 bases; unmatched bases: 4. The CDR3 DNA reads TGTGCCAGCAGCTTAATGGACAGGACTAACTATGGCTACACCTTC. Its translation: CASSLMDRTNYGYTF. The complete variable domain, with remaining parts taken from reference TRBV5-4 and TRBJ1-2, reads ETGVTQSPTHLIKTRGQQVTLRCSSQSGHNTVSWYQQALGQGPQFIFQYYREEENGRGNFPPRFSGLQFPNYSSELNVNALELDDSALYLCASSLMDRTNYGYTFGSGTRLTVV.

This chain links TRBV19 with TRBJ2-7, with D perhaps matching TRBD1 (6 bases). The germline CDR1 and CDR2 sequences are LNHDA and SQIVND (reference sequence). The germline V and J ends were trimmed by 6 bases and 5 bases, with 17 bases remaining between them. The CDR3 spans 14 residues. As DNA, the CDR3 is TGTGCCAGTAGGGGGGCTACGGAGCTCCACGAGCAGTACTTC. Protein sequence: CASRGATELHEQYF.

The rearrangement joins TRBV25-1 to TRBJ1-6; TRBD1 aligns across 9 bases. CDR1 and CDR2 (germline): MGHDK, SYGVNS. This CDR3 spans 13 amino acids. The V gene end was trimmed by 6 bases and the J gene end by 10 bases; junction bases not matched to a gene: 4. DNA for the CDR3: TGTGCCAGCAGAGGGACAGGGAGATCACCCCTCCACTTT. Protein: CASRGTGRSPLHF.

This clone appeared a single time. V usage is TRBV5-1 and J usage is TRBJ1-1; no clear D. This CDR3 spans 14 amino acids. Per the germline V gene, CDR1 is SGHRS and CDR2 is YFSETQ. V lost 7 bases and J lost 0, with 13 bases in between. CDR3: CASGEGGLNTEAFF. For the CDR3, the DNA is TGCGCCAGCGGGGAGGGCGGATTGAACACTGAAGCTTTCTTT.

This clone was seen just once. This rearrangement joins TRBV28 to TRBJ1-1; D gene ambiguous. The CDR3 extends over 14 amino acids. Germline CDR1 is MDHEN and CDR2 is SYDVKM. Trimming stripped 3 bases from V and 1 base from J, with 9 bases between. The CDR3 loop is CASSLNRQNTEAFF. The CDR3, as DNA: TGTGCCAGCAGTTTGAACAGACAGAACACTGAAGCTTTCTTT.

The J gene is TRBJ1-1, the V gene TRBV28; 8 nucleotides match TRBD1. CDR1 and CDR2 (germline): MDHEN, SYDVKM. After removal of 1 base from V and 2 bases from J, the junction contained 3 bases not matched to a gene. The CDR3 sequence is 15 residues long. CDR3 amino acids: CASSLLGQENTEAFF. The CDR3 DNA sequence: TGTGCCAGCAGTTTATTGGGACAGGAAAACACTGAAGCTTTCTTT.

J is TRBJ2-3 and V is TRBV18; the D is unclear. This CDR3 spans 16 amino acids. Germline V gene data show CDR1 as KGHSH and CDR2 as LQKENI. Between the trimmed V and J ends, which lost 3 bases and 3 bases, there was a span of 16 bases. The CDR3 DNA reads TGTGCCAGCTCACCTCAAGGGAAGGGAAATACAGATACGCAGTATTTT. Protein: CASSPQGKGNTDTQYF.

This clone was counted between two and nine times. The chain combines TRBV28 with TRBJ1-3, with D unclear. V was trimmed by 8 bases and J by 4 bases, leaving 12 bases between them. CDR1 is MDHEN and CDR2 is SYDVKM in the germline V gene. The CDR3 consists of 13 residues. CDR3 protein: CASRRSLGNTIYF. Here the CDR3 DNA reads TGTGCCAGCCGCAGGTCACTGGGAAACACCATATATTTT.

The gene calls are TRBV2 and TRBJ2-5; 8 nucleotides line up with TRBD2. The CDR3 contains 14 residues. The V segment lost 7 bases and the J segment 5 bases; nucleotides outside the gene matches: 9. The germline CDR1 and CDR2 sequences are SNHLY and FYNNEI. CDR3 protein: CASIRGGSGETQYF. CDR3 bases: TGTGCCAGCATCCGGGGGGGGAGCGGGGAGACCCAGTACTTC.

The chain couples TRBV10-2 to TRBJ2-7; 11 bases are shared with TRBD1. The CDR3 runs to 15 residues. Germline CDR1 reads WSHSY; CDR2 reads SAAADI. Trimming at V came to 6 bases and at J to 6 bases, leaving 10 bases not matched to a gene. DNA for the CDR3: TGCGCCAGCAGGGGCCTGGGACAGGGGGTACCCGAGCAGTACTTC. This codes for CASRGLGQGVPEQYF.

The chain couples TRBV3-1 (or the pseudogene TRBV3-2) to TRBJ2-2; D not certain. The CDR3 is 15 amino acids. Germline loops: CDR1 LGHDT, CDR2 YNNKEL (reference sequence). The V gene lost 1 base and the J gene lost 4 bases, with 10 bases spanning the gap. CDR3: CASSQGFGSTGELFF. The CDR3 nucleotides are TGTGCCAGCAGCCAAGGTTTCGGAAGCACCGGGGAGCTGTTTTTT.

This sequence joins TRBV6-5 and TRBJ1-4, with D tentatively TRBD1 (5 bases). Germline CDR1 and CDR2: MNHEY and SVGAGI. The V gene lost 3 bases and the J gene lost 6 bases, with 11 bases spanning the gap. The CDR3 length is 14 residues. The CDR3 DNA reads as TGTGCCAGCAGTTATCTCCGGGGGGATGAAAAACTGTTTTTT. Protein sequence: CASSYLRGDEKLFF.

The chain employs TRBV6-5 and TRBJ2-6; possibly TRBD2 for D (6 bases). This CDR3 is built from 15 residues. CDR1 is MNHEY and CDR2 is SVGAGI in the germline V gene. Trimming pared 5 bases from V and 0 bases from J, leaving 8 bases between. The DNA for the CDR3 is TGTGCCAGCAGTCCCGGGAGCTCTGGGGCCAACGTCCTGACTTTC. This translates into CASSPGSSGANVLTF.

The chain has TRBV2 and TRBJ1-6; 8 bases fit TRBD1. CDR1 is SNHLY and CDR2 is FYNNEI in the germline V gene. There are 16 residues in the CDR3. V lost 6 bases to trimming and J lost 4 bases; unmatched junction nucleotides: 8. The CDR3 region has the DNA TGTGCCAGCAGGACTGGACAGGGTGCTTATAATTCACCCCTCCACTTT. It codes for CASRTGQGAYNSPLHF.

This rearrangement joins TRBV7-3 to TRBJ2-3; D remains unclear. V was pared by 6 bases and J by 2 bases, with 15 bases between. CDR1 and CDR2 (germline): SGHTA, FQGTGA. This CDR3 region has 15 residues. The CDR3 here is CASRPGPSPTDTQYF. The CDR3 bases are TGTGCCAGCAGACCGGGCCCCAGCCCCACAGATACGCAGTATTTT.

A word on this clone: Different DNA sequences within this sample yield the same CDR3. The chain links TRBV7-8 to TRBJ1-1; 7 bases agree with TRBD1. CDR1 and CDR2 (germline): SGHVS, FQNEAQ. CDR3 length: 14 amino acids. J gave up 2 bases and V 5 bases, and 5 bases lay outside the gene matches. CDR3 in DNA: TGTGCCAGCAGCGTTACAGGGGAAAACACTGAAGCTTTCTTT. This sequence encodes CASSVTGENTEAFF.

The CDR3 nucleotides read TGTGCCAGCAGCGTCGGTATCCAGGGAACTAATGAAAAACTGTTTTTT. This gives the protein CASSVGIQGTNEKLFF. This rearrangement joins TRBV9 to TRBJ1-4, with a tentative D call TRBD1 (5 bases). CDR3 length: 16 amino acids. V was clipped by 2 bases and J by 1 base, with 12 bases between them. Germline V gene sequence: CDR1 SGDLS, CDR2 YYNGEE.

This chain links TRBV13 with TRBJ2-1; the match to TRBD1 covers 7 bases. Trimming at V came to 1 base and at J to 4 bases, leaving 4 bases not matched to a gene. CDR3 length: 15 amino acids. CDR1 and CDR2 from the germline V gene are PRHDT and FYEKMQ (reference sequence). The chain's CDR3 is CASSLEDRRYNEQFF. CDR3 DNA sequence: TGTGCCAGCAGCTTAGAGGACAGGCGTTACAATGAGCAGTTCTTC.

The J gene is TRBJ2-1, the V gene TRBV9; TRBD2 agrees at 8 bases. Germline V lookup: CDR1 SGDLS, CDR2 YYNGEE. The trim removed 0 bases at V and 4 bases at J, leaving 12 bases unmatched. This CDR3 is built from 18 residues. For the CDR3, the DNA is TGTGCCAGCAGCGTAGAGGGGGTAGCGGGACCCCCATACAATGAGCAGTTCTTC. It is translated as CASSVEGVAGPPYNEQFF.

This clone was seen a few times. For the CDR3, the DNA is TGTGCCAGTACCGGTGGGGGCAATCAGCCCCAGCATTTT. It codes for CASTGGGNQPQHF. The rearrangement uses TRBV12-3 or TRBV12-4 and TRBJ1-5; D is unresolved. Trimming stripped 9 bases from V and 2 bases from J, with 11 bases between. The length of the CDR3 is 13 residues.

The CDR3 loop is CASSYSGGDHYGYTF. The CDR3 bases are TGTGCCAGCAGTTACTCCGGCGGGGATCACTATGGCTACACCTTC. The chain combines TRBV6-5 with TRBJ1-2; D is ambiguous. Between the trimmed V and J ends, which lost 0 bases and 3 bases, there was a span of 11 bases. The CDR3 consists of 15 residues. CDR1 is MNHEY, CDR2 SVGAGI, per germline.